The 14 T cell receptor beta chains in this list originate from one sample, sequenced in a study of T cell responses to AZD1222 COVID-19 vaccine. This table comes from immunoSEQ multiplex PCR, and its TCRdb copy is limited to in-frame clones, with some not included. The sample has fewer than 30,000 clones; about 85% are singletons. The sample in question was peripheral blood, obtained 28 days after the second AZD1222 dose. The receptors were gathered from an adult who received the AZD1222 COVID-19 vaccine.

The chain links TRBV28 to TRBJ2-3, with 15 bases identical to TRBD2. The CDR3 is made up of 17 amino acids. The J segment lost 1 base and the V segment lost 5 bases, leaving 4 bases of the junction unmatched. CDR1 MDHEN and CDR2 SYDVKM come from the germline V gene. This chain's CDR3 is CASSRTSGGVGTDTQYF. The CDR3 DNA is TGTGCCAGCAGTCGGACTAGCGGGGGGGTGGGCACAGATACGCAGTATTTT. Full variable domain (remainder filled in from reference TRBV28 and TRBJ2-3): DVKVTQSSRYLVKRTGEKVFLECVQDMDHENMFWYRQDPGLGLRLIYFSYDVKMKEKGDIPEGYSVSREKKERFSLILESASTNQTSMYLCASSRTSGGVGTDTQYFGPGTRLTVL.

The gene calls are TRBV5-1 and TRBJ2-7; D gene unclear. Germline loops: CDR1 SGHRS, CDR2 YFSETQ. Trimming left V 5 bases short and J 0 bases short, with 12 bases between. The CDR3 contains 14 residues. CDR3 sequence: CASRVELVSYEQYF. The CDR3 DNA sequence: TGCGCCAGCAGGGTGGAGCTAGTCTCCTACGAGCAGTACTTC.

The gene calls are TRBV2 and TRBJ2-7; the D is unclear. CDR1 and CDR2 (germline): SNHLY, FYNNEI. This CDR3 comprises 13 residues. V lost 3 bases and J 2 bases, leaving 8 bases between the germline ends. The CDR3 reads CASSEGRTYEQYF. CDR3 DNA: TGTGCCAGCAGTGAGGGTAGGACCTACGAGCAGTACTTC.

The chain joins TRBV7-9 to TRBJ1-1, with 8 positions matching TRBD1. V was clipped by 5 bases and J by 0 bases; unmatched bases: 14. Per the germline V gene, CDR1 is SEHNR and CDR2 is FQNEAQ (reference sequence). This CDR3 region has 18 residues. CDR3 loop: CASSGRDRYGLMNTEAFF. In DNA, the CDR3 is TGTGCCAGCAGCGGCCGGGACAGGTACGGACTGATGAACACTGAAGCTTTCTTT.

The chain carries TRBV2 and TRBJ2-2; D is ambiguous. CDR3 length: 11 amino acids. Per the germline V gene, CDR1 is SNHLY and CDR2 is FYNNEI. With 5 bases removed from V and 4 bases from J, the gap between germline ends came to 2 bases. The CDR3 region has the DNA TGTGCCAGCAGTCCCACCGGGGAGCTGTTTTTT. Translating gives CASSPTGELFF.

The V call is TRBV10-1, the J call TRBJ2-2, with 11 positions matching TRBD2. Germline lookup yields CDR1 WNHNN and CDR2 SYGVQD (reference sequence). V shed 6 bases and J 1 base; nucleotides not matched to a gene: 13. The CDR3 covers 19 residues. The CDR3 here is CASSDPPGSGGENTGELFF. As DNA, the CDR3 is TGCGCCAGCAGCGACCCCCCTGGTAGCGGGGGGGAGAACACCGGGGAGCTGTTTTTT.

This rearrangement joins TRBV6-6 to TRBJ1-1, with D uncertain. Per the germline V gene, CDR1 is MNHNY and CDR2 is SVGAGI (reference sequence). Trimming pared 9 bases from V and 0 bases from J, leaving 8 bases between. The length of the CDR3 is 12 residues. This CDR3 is CASLGLNTEAFF. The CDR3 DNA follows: TGTGCCAGTCTTGGACTGAACACTGAAGCTTTCTTT.

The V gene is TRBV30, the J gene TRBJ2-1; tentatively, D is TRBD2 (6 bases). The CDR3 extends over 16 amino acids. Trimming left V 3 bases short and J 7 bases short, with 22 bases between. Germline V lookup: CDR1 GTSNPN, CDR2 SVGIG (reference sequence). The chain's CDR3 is CAWRALGGVKYNEQFF. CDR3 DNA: TGTGCCTGGAGGGCCCTCGGGGGAGTGAAATATAATGAGCAGTTCTTC.

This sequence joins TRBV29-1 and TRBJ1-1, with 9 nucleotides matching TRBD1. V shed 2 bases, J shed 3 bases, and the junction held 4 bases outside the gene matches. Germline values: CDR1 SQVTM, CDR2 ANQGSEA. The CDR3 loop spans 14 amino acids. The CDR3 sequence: CSVERDRVYTEAFF. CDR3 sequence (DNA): TGCAGCGTTGAACGGGACAGGGTGTACACTGAAGCTTTCTTT. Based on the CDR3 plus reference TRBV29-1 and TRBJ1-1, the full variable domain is SAVISQKPSRDICQRGTSLTIQCQVDSQVTMMFWYRQQPGQSLTLIATANQGSEATYESGFVIDKFPISRPNLTFSTLTVSNMSPEDSSIYLCSVERDRVYTEAFFGQGTRLTVV.

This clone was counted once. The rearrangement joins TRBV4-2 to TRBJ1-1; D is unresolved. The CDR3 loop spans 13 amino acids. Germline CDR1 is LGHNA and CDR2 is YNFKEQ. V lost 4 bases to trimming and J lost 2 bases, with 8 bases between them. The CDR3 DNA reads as TGTGCCAGCAGCCCCTTCCTTAACACTGAAGCTTTCTTT. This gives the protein CASSPFLNTEAFF.

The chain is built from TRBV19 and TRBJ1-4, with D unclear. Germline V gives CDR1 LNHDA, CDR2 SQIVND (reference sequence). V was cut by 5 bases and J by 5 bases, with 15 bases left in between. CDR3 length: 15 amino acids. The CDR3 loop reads CASSPMLVFNEKLFF. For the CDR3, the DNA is TGTGCCAGTAGTCCTATGCTGGTCTTCAATGAAAAACTGTTTTTT.

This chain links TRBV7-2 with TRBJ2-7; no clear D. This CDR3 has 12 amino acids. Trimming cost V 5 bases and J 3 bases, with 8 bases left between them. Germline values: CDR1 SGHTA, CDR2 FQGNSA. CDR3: CASSLPNYEQYF. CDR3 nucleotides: TGTGCCAGCAGCCTCCCCAACTACGAGCAGTACTTC.

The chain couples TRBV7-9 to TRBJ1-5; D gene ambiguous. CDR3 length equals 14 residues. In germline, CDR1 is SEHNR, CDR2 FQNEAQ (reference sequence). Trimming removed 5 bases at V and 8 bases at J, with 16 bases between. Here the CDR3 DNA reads TGTGCCAGCAGCCCTGACCTCCGATCGGAGCCCCAGCATTTT. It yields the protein CASSPDLRSEPQHF.

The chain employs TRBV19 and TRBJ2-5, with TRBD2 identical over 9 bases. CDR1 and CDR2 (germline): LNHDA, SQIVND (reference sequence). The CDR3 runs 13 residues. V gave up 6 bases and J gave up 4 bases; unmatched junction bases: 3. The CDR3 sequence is CASRLAGVETQYF. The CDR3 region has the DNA TGTGCCAGTAGATTAGCGGGAGTAGAGACCCAGTACTTC.